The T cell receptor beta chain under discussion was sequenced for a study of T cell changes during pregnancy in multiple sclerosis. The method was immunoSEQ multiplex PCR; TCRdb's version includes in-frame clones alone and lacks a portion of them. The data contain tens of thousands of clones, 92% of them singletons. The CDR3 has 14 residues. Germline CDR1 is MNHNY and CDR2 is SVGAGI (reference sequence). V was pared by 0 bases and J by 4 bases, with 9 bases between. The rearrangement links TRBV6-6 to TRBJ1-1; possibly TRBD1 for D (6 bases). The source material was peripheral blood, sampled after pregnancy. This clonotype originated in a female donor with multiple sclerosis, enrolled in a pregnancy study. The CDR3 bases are TGTGCCAGCAGTTACTCTTGGGGGCCCACTGAAGCTTTCTTT. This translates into CASSYSWGPTEAFF.